These 7 T cell receptor beta chains share one sample of origin, sequenced in a study of identical twins. TCRdb reprocessed the 5' RACE reads via MiXCR and lists one record per CDR3 protein. The sample contains fewer than 900,000 distinct CDR3 sequences, approximately 18% of which appear only once. This same sample was also part of a study on T cells expressing NK-cell markers.

The material sequenced was PBMCs. The receptors stem from a young woman in good health.

This clonotype was detected only a few times. This chain joins TRBV6-6 and TRBJ2-1; perhaps TRBD1 as D (5 bases). The length of the CDR3 is 12 residues. Germline CDR1 is MNHNY and CDR2 is SVGAGI (reference sequence). Trimming pared 6 bases from V and 11 bases from J, leaving 14 bases between. The CDR3 loop is CASSPGGHQQFF. The CDR3 DNA reads as TGTGCCAGCAGCCCGGGCGGACACCAGCAGTTCTTC.

This chain uses TRBV20-1 with TRBJ1-1; D ambiguous. CDR1 DFQATT and CDR2 SNEGSKA come from the germline V gene (reference sequence). The CDR3 totals 11 residues. V was pared by 6 bases and J by 4 bases, with 9 bases between. The CDR3 nucleotides are TGCAGTGCCCCCGATATCACTGAAGCTTTCTTT. Translated: CSAPDITEAFF.

The table lists this clonotype with a few counts. CDR3 in amino acids: CASSARDFTYEQYF. DNA of the CDR3: TGTGCCAGCAGCGCCCGGGACTTCACCTACGAGCAGTACTTC. The chain links TRBV7-9 to TRBJ2-7, with D perhaps matching TRBD2 (6 bases). CDR3 length: 14 amino acids. Trimming shortened V by 5 bases and J by 2 bases, and 13 bases separated the two germline ends. Looked up from germline, CDR1 is SEHNR and CDR2 is FQNEAQ (reference sequence).

V gene TRBV7-2 combines with J gene TRBJ2-7; TRBD2 aligns across 10 bases. The CDR3 spans 13 residues. The germline V gene has CDR1 SGHTA and CDR2 FQGNSA. The trim removed 1 base at V and 11 bases at J, leaving 5 bases unmatched. The CDR3 DNA is TGTGCCAGCAGCTTAGAATCAGCGGGGGGGAAGTACTTC. Translation: CASSLESAGGKYF. Together with reference TRBV7-2 and TRBJ2-7, the CDR3 gives the full variable domain: GAGVSQSPSNKVTEKGKDVELRCDPISGHTALYWYRQSLGQGLEFLIYFQGNSAPDKSGLPSDRFSAERTGGSVSTLTIQRTQQEDSAVYLCASSLESAGGKYFGPGTRLTVT.

The rearrangement joins TRBV20-1 to TRBJ2-1; D call uncertain. The ends were cut back, 3 bases at V and 16 bases at J, with 16 bases in the middle. Germline-derived CDR1 and CDR2 are DFQATT and SNEGSKA (reference sequence). The CDR3 is 11 amino acids. DNA of the CDR3: TGCAGTGCTAGCCCGGGTTCCAGGAAATTCTTC. Amino acid sequence: CSASPGSRKFF.

The gene calls are TRBV6-1 and TRBJ2-7; TRBD2 agrees at 9 bases. Germline V lookup: CDR1 MNHNS, CDR2 SASEGT. This CDR3 region has 18 residues. V lost 2 bases and J lost 3; bases outside the gene matches: 14. In DNA, the CDR3 is TGTGCCAGCAGTGAACTGGCTAGCGGGATGAACACCGTCTACGAGCAGTACTTC. This encodes CASSELASGMNTVYEQYF.

This clonotype has only a few counts. V and J are TRBV7-9 and TRBJ2-7, with D possibly being TRBD2 (6 bases). V lost 5 bases and J lost 3, with 8 bases in between. From germline, CDR1 is SEHNR and CDR2 FQNEAQ (reference sequence). CDR3 length: 12 residues. The CDR3, as DNA: TGTGCCAGCAGCCGGGAGAACTACGAGCAGTACTTC. Translated, it gives CASSRENYEQYF.